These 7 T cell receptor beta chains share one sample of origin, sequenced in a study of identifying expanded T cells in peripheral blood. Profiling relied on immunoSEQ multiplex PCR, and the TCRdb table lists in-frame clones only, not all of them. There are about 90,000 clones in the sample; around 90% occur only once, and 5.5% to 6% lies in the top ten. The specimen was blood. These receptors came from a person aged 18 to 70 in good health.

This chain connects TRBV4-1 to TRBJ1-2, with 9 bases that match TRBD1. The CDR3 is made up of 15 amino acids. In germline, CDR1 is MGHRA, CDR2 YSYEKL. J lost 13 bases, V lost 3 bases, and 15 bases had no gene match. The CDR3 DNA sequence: TGCGCCAGCAGCCATGCTACTCTACGACAGGGGGGTTTCACCTTC. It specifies CASSHATLRQGGFTF.

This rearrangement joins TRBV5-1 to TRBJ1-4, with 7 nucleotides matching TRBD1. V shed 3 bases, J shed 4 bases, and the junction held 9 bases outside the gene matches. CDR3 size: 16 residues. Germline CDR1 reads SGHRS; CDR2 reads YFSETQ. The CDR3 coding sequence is TGCGCCAGCAGCTCCCGTCCGGGACAGAGTAATGAAAAACTGTTTTTT. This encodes CASSSRPGQSNEKLFF.

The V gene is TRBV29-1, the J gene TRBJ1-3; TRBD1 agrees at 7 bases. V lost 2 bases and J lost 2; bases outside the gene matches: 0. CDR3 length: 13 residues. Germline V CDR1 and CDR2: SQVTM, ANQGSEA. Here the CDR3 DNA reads TGCAGCGTTGAAAGGGGGCCTGGAAACACCATATATTTT. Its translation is CSVERGPGNTIYF. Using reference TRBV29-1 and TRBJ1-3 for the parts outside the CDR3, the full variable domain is SAVISQKPSRDICQRGTSLTIQCQVDSQVTMMFWYRQQPGQSLTLIATANQGSEATYESGFVIDKFPISRPNLTFSTLTVSNMSPEDSSIYLCSVERGPGNTIYFGEGSWLTVV.

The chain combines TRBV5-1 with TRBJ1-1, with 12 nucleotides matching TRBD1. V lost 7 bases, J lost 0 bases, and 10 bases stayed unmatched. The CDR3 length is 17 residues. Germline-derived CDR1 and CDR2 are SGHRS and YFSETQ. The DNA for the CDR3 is TGCGCCAGCGCCAAGGGACAGGGGGCCCTCATGAACACTGAAGCTTTCTTT. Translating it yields CASAKGQGALMNTEAFF.

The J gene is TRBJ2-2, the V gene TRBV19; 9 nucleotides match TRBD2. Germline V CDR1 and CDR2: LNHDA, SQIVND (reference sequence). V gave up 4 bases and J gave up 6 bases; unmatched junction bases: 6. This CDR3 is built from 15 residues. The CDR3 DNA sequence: TGTGCCAGTAGTACGGTAGCGGGAGTCCCCGGGGAGCTGTTTTTT. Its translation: CASSTVAGVPGELFF.

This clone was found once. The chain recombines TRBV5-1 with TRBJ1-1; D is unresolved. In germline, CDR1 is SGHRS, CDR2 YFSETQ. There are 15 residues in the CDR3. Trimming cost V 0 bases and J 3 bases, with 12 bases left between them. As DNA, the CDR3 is TGCGCCAGCAGCTTGGCCGTGGTTGAGGACACTGAAGCTTTCTTT. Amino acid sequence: CASSLAVVEDTEAFF.

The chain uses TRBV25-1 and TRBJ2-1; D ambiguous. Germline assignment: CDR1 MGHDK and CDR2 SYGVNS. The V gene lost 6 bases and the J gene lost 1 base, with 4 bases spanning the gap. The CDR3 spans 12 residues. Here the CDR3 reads CASSYSYNEQFF. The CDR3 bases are TGTGCCAGCAGCTATTCCTACAATGAGCAGTTCTTC.